The T cell receptor beta chain described here comes from a study of beta chain features in type 1 diabetes. Study-level points and caveats: The naive, central memory and Treg TCRB repertoires looked more alike in patients than they did in healthy donors. It was possible that PCR favored shorter templates, equally so in patients and controls. Among type 1 diabetes patients, VDJ junctions had fewer insertions and more deletions.

Isolated RNA was reverse transcribed in full, so expressed TCRB transcripts were sequenced. The assay was immunoSEQ multiplex PCR, and TCRdb's table has in-frame clones only and misses some. The table lists some 63,000 clones, approximately 59% of them singletons, with roughly 2% in the top ten. To note about this clone: What it binds is unknown.

The germline V gene encodes CDR1 LNHDA and CDR2 SQIVND (reference sequence). V shed 6 bases, J shed 4 bases, and the junction held 10 bases outside the gene matches. The CDR3 is 15 amino acids. Sorting produced populations that all topped 98% purity. This sequence was found in a woman under 30 in good health. Material: Tregs from blood. The genes are TRBV19 and TRBJ2-7; TRBD2 matches 9 bases. CDR3 protein: CASSTIAGVGYEQYF. CDR3 in DNA: TGTGCCAGTAGCACTATAGCGGGAGTGGGATACGAGCAGTACTTC.